Listed below are T cell receptor beta chains from one sample, sequenced in a study of T cells in Graves' hyperthyroidism and ophthalmopathy. MiXCR, applied by TCRdb to the multiplex PCR reads, yields one record per CDR3 protein. This sample has approximately 560,000 distinct CDR3 sequences, with more than 45% found just once. The sequencing sample was made of peripheral blood or thyroid tissue (not recorded which). Every receptor here comes from a woman aged 18-30 years with Graves' hyperthyroidism. Both conserved end residues are part of each CDR3. The D gene is left open where the match is weak. Rows may omit the clone size; those that give it use once, few, many or a size class.

v_gene	j_gene	abundance	d_gene	CDR3aa	CDR3nt
TRBV9	TRBJ1-1	few	TRBD1	CASSAKTGVNTEAFF	TGTGCCAGCAGCGCAAAGACAGGGGTGAACACTGAAGCTTTCTTT
TRBV7-9	TRBJ2-5	few	TRBD2	CASSPLSGEETQYF	TGTGCCAGCAGCCCTCTTAGCGGGGAAGAGACCCAGTACTTC
TRBV5-8	TRBJ2-2	-	-	CATTTRLDDGELFF	TGTGCCACTACGACTAGACTCGACGACGGGGAGCTGTTTTTT
TRBV10-3	TRBJ1-6	many	-	CAISETGESRSPLHF	TGTGCCATCAGTGAGACCGGGGAGTCTAGGTCACCCCTCCACTTT
TRBV2	TRBJ2-5	few	-	CASSQDVKQETQYF	TGTGCCAGCAGCCAAGACGTGAAACAAGAGACCCAGTACTTC
TRBV14	TRBJ1-2	few	-	CASSQDLYYGYTF	TGTGCCAGCAGCCAAGACCTGTATTATGGCTACACCTTC
TRBV12-3/TRBV12-4	TRBJ1-5	-	-	CASSLGTTNQPQHF	TGTGCCAGCAGTTTAGGAACAACCAATCAGCCCCAGCATTTT
TRBV7-3	TRBJ2-6	-	-	CGSSQSGSGAVGNVLTF	TGTGGCAGCAGCCAATCAGGCAGCGGAGCGGTTGGCAACGTCCTGACTTTC
TRBV2	TRBJ1-2	-	TRBD1	CASSEAGRGRGYGYTF	TGTGCCAGCAGTGAAGCAGGCAGGGGGCGAGGCTATGGCTACACCTTC
TRBV5-1	TRBJ2-5	-	TRBD2	CASSLGGAGAEETQYF	TGCGCCAGCAGCTTGGGGGGAGCGGGAGCGGAAGAGACCCAGTACTTC
TRBV15	TRBJ1-1	many	-	CATSRTVNTEAFF	TGTGCCACCAGCAGGACGGTGAACACTGAAGCTTTCTTT
TRBV10-3	TRBJ1-2	few	-	CASEGGGSYTF	TGTGCCAGCGAAGGAGGCGGCAGCTACACCTTC
TRBV29-1	TRBJ1-2	-	TRBD1	CSVAGTGNYGYTF	TGCAGCGTCGCCGGGACAGGGAACTATGGCTACACCTTC
TRBV24-1	TRBJ2-5	-	-	CATSDGAEETQYF	TGTGCCACCAGTGATGGGGCAGAAGAGACCCAGTACTTC
TRBV6-5	TRBJ1-2	-	-	CASSWMGGLDYTF	TGTGCCAGCAGTTGGATGGGGGGTTTAGACTACACCTTC
TRBV7-9	TRBJ2-7	-	TRBD2	CASSMGGAGVVEEQYF	TGTGCCAGTAGTATGGGTGGAGCGGGAGTAGTGGAGGAGCAGTACTTC
TRBV29-1	TRBJ2-3	-	-	CSVEAGTVTDTQYF	TGCAGCGTTGAGGCAGGAACCGTCACAGATACGCAGTATTTT
TRBV9	TRBJ2-2	-	-	CASGVSGELFF	TGTGCCAGCGGCGTATCGGGGGAGCTGTTTTTT
TRBV7-9	TRBJ1-1	few	-	CASSPLWGNTEAFF	TGTGCCAGCAGCCCCCTTTGGGGGAACACTGAAGCTTTCTTT
TRBV20-1	TRBJ2-3	once	-	CSAPSAGTDTQYF	TGCAGTGCCCCCAGCGCAGGCACAGATACGCAGTATTTT
TRBV29-1	TRBJ1-2	-	-	CRNRSGYTF	TGCAGAAACAGGAGTGGCTACACCTTC
TRBV11-2	TRBJ1-1	-	-	CASSSGWVEAEAFF	TGTGCCAGCAGCTCAGGGTGGGTAGAGGCTGAAGCTTTCTTT
TRBV11-3	TRBJ1-6	-	TRBD1	CASSQGQPQGSTLHF	TGTGCCAGCAGCCAGGGACAGCCCCAGGGTTCAACCCTCCACTTT
TRBV15	TRBJ1-4	-	-	CATSGTQGVKLFF	TGTGCCACCAGCGGCACGCAGGGCGTAAAACTGTTTTTT
TRBV10-3	TRBJ2-7	few	-	CAISESGEYEQYF	TGTGCCATCAGTGAGTCTGGTGAGTACGAGCAGTACTTC
TRBV6-1	TRBJ1-5	few	-	CASSQDDRNNQPQHF	TGTGCCAGCAGCCAAGATGACAGGAACAATCAGCCCCAGCATTTT
TRBV19	TRBJ1-2	-	-	CARNRARGYTF	TGTGCTAGGAACAGGGCGCGCGGCTACACCTTC
TRBV9	TRBJ1-1	-	-	CASSLNSVPYPNTEAFF	TGTGCCAGCAGCTTAAACAGCGTCCCGTACCCGAACACTGAAGCTTTCTTT
TRBV12-5	TRBJ1-4	few	-	CASGLVLTRGREKLFF	TGTGCTAGTGGTTTGGTACTAACAAGGGGAAGGGAAAAACTGTTTTTT
TRBV20-1	TRBJ1-2	many	-	CSATTGYGYTF	TGCAGTGCTACGACGGGCTATGGCTACACCTTC
TRBV10-3	TRBJ1-5	many	-	CAISEGGDSNQPQHF	TGTGCCATCAGTGAGGGCGGAGATAGCAATCAGCCCCAGCATTTT
TRBV2	TRBJ2-7	many	-	CASSDGGLGDEQYF	TGTGCCAGCAGTGATGGAGGACTCGGGGACGAGCAGTACTTC
TRBV24-1	TRBJ1-2	many	-	CATSDLADYGYTF	TGTGCCACCAGTGATTTGGCGGATTATGGCTACACCTTC
TRBV24-1	TRBJ1-4	-	-	CATSGEGQPEKLFF	TGTGCCACCAGTGGCGAGGGACAACCCGAAAAACTGTTTTTT
TRBV2	TRBJ2-7	-	-	CASSVDRIYEQYF	TGTGCCAGCAGTGTCGACAGAATCTACGAGCAGTACTTC
TRBV12-3/TRBV12-4	TRBJ2-7	many	-	CASSSLQATYEQYF	TGTGCCAGCAGTTCGTTGCAGGCAACCTACGAGCAGTACTTC
TRBV20-1	TRBJ2-7	-	TRBD1	CSASSGTGTYEQYF	TGCAGTGCTAGTTCCGGGACAGGGACCTACGAGCAGTACTTC
TRBV5-1	TRBJ1-4	-	TRBD1	CASSRDTGGKLFF	TGTGCCAGCAGCCGGGACACAGGGGGGAAACTGTTTTTT
TRBV19	TRBJ1-1	many	-	CASSYGRNTEAFF	TGTGCCAGTAGCTATGGACGGAACACTGAAGCTTTCTTT
TRBV20-1	TRBJ1-2	many	-	CSAVSGYGYTF	TGCAGTGCTGTCTCTGGGTATGGCTACACCTTC
TRBV14	TRBJ2-5	-	TRBD2	CASSQDLASGSTETQYF	TGTGCCAGCAGCCAAGATCTGGCTAGCGGGAGTACCGAGACCCAGTACTTC
TRBV12-3/TRBV12-4	TRBJ1-6	many	-	CASSPGRSNSPLHF	TGTGCCAGCAGTCCGGGACGGTCTAATTCACCCCTCCACTTT
TRBV7-2	TRBJ1-1	few	TRBD1	CASSLRTGGTEAFF	TGTGCCAGCAGCCTAAGGACAGGAGGGACTGAAGCTTTCTTT
TRBV7-9	TRBJ1-1	-	-	CASSVEFGNTEAFF	TGTGCCAGCAGTGTGGAGTTCGGGAACACTGAAGCTTTCTTT
TRBV28	TRBJ1-5	many	-	CASRRDIGNQPQHF	TGTGCCAGCCGGAGGGACATCGGAAATCAGCCCCAGCATTTT
TRBV6-5	TRBJ1-5	once	TRBD1	CASSYRDRPNQPQHF	TGTGCCAGCAGTTACAGGGACAGACCTAATCAGCCCCAGCATTTT
TRBV20-1	TRBJ2-7	-	-	CSAKGGNGNSYEQYF	TGCAGTGCTAAGGGGGGAAACGGGAACTCCTACGAGCAGTACTTC
TRBV12-3/TRBV12-4	TRBJ1-2	-	TRBD1	CASSDTGGGDGYTF	TGTGCCAGCAGTGACACAGGGGGCGGCGATGGCTACACCTTC
TRBV7-8	TRBJ1-5	few	-	CASSLVTGLGNQPQHF	TGTGCCAGCAGCTTAGTTACGGGGCTAGGTAATCAGCCCCAGCATTTT
TRBV9	TRBJ2-5	few	TRBD2	CASSGTSGRPGRETQYF	TGTGCCAGCAGCGGGACTAGCGGGAGGCCGGGGCGTGAGACCCAGTACTTC
TRBV12-3/TRBV12-4	TRBJ1-2	-	-	CASSQGASALYGYTF	TGTGCCAGCAGTCAAGGGGCCTCGGCGCTCTATGGCTACACCTTC
TRBV10-2	TRBJ2-7	many	TRBD2	CASSETSGSDEQYF	TGCGCCAGCAGTGAGACTAGCGGGAGCGACGAGCAGTACTTC
TRBV12-3/TRBV12-4	TRBJ2-6	-	-	CASLRGRRSGANVLTF	TGTGCCAGCTTGAGGGGACGGCGCTCTGGGGCCAACGTCCTGACTTTC
TRBV6-2/TRBV6-3	TRBJ1-1	-	-	CASSYQARVRTEAFF	TGTGCCAGCAGTTACCAGGCCAGGGTCAGGACTGAAGCTTTCTTT
TRBV4-1	TRBJ2-3	-	-	CASSHGWEDTQYF	TGCGCCAGCAGCCATGGGTGGGAGGATACGCAGTATTTT
TRBV2	TRBJ1-2	many	-	CASTRTVGYTF	TGTGCCAGCACCCGTACGGTTGGCTACACCTTC
TRBV7-4	TRBJ2-5	-	TRBD2	CASSVAGDGETQYF	TGTGCCAGCAGCGTAGCGGGAGACGGAGAGACCCAGTACTTC
TRBV2	TRBJ1-5	-	-	CASTEEGQRYKPQHF	TGTGCCAGCACGGAGGAGGGTCAGCGCTACAAGCCCCAGCATTTT
TRBV10-3	TRBJ1-6	many	TRBD1	CAIRDRSNSPLHF	TGTGCCATACGGGACAGGTCGAATTCACCCCTCCACTTT